A single sample gave rise to the 26 T cell receptor beta chains below, sequenced in a study of cytomegalovirus exposure and HLA in healthy donors (dated by TCRdb to 2015 to 2018). The method was the immunoSEQ multiplex PCR assay. For the multiplex PCR, a mixture combining 60 forward primers for TCR Vbeta segments and 13 reverse primers for TCR Jbeta segments was used. Drawn from immuneACCESS, this table holds only the in-frame rearrangements with V and J called that TCRdb kept. Clones are partly lost; checked studies trace under half to an unresolved V gene and leave the rest unexplained. Here the sample has approximately 95,000 clones; about 80% occur a single time. 11% of the sample belongs to the ten largest clones. The specimen sequenced was PBMCs. The origin of the receptors is a man aged 18 to 30 in good health and CMV-seropositive.

The chain combines TRBV2 with TRBJ2-7; 10 bases are shared with TRBD1. The germline V gene encodes CDR1 SNHLY and CDR2 FYNNEI. This CDR3 is built from 15 residues. J lost 1 base, V lost 6 bases, and 6 bases had no gene match. Written as DNA, the CDR3 is TGTGCCAGCAGGCGGGACAGGGGCCCTTCCTACGAGCAGTACTTC. It is translated as CASRRDRGPSYEQYF.

This clone was found a few times. This chain uses TRBV27 with TRBJ2-1; TRBD2 aligns across 9 bases. With 4 bases clipped from V and 4 bases from J, the junction kept 11 bases outside the gene matches. Per the germline V gene, CDR1 is MNHEY and CDR2 is SMNVEV (reference sequence). This CDR3 contains 17 residues. The CDR3 bases are TGTGCCAGCAGTTCCTCTATAGCGGGGGAGAGATACAATGAGCAGTTCTTC. Translated: CASSSSIAGERYNEQFF.

This clone was counted only a few times. V gene TRBV4-1 combines with J gene TRBJ2-7; 8 positions match TRBD1. Unmatched junction bases numbered 16, after V lost 3 bases and J lost 6 bases. The CDR3 runs to 17 residues. The V gene's germline CDR1 is MGHRA and CDR2 YSYEKL. The CDR3 region has the DNA TGCGCCAGCAGCCAGAGTCCGACAGGGGCCCTCTTGGGCGAGCAGTACTTC. It encodes CASSQSPTGALLGEQYF.

The chain couples TRBV7-2 to TRBJ2-7; TRBD1 agrees at 7 bases. Germline loops: CDR1 SGHTA, CDR2 FQGNSA. The CDR3 length is 17 residues. Germline trimming cut 2 bases from V and 6 bases from J; bases unmatched to any gene: 16. The CDR3 region is CASSLYRFQRQGGEQYF. The CDR3 coding sequence is TGTGCCAGCAGCTTATACCGCTTCCAAAGACAGGGCGGCGAGCAGTACTTC.

V usage is TRBV19 and J usage is TRBJ2-1; TRBD2 matches at 12 bases. CDR1 is LNHDA, CDR2 SQIVND, per germline (reference sequence). This CDR3 is 14 amino acids long. J lost 9 bases, V lost 8 bases, and 8 bases had no gene match. The CDR3 bases are TGTGCCAGTTCCCTAGCGGGGGGGCCTAGTGAGCAGTTCTTC. Its translation is CASSLAGGPSEQFF.

The chain joins TRBV2 to TRBJ1-2; D call uncertain. V was trimmed by 8 bases and J by 8 bases, leaving 21 bases between them. CDR3 length: 14 residues. Germline-derived CDR1 and CDR2 are SNHLY and FYNNEI. The CDR3: CASERTGGSGGYTF. DNA for the CDR3: TGTGCCAGCGAACGTACCGGTGGTTCGGGAGGCTACACCTTC.

The chain links TRBV6-1 to TRBJ2-7, with D possibly matching TRBD1 (5 bases). The CDR3 runs to 15 residues. Trimming removed 3 bases at V and 4 bases at J, with 16 bases between. Germline V gene data show CDR1 as MNHNS and CDR2 as SASEGT. The CDR3 reads CASSEVGQQFYEQYF. CDR3 DNA: TGTGCCAGCAGTGAGGTGGGGCAGCAGTTTTACGAGCAGTACTTC.

This clone was detected only a few times. The chain links TRBV2 to TRBJ2-7; D ambiguous. Germline CDR1 reads SNHLY; CDR2 reads FYNNEI. There are 11 residues in the CDR3. Trimming pared 4 bases from V and 3 bases from J, leaving 4 bases between. The CDR3 loop reads CASSGSYEQYF. CDR3 sequence (DNA): TGTGCCAGCAGTGGTAGCTACGAGCAGTACTTC.

The V call is TRBV7-2, the J call TRBJ1-3; D gene ambiguous. This CDR3 is 18 amino acids long. Per germline, CDR1 SGHTA and CDR2 FQGNSA. Trimming took off 1 base at V and 0 bases at J, with 16 bases between the two ends. The CDR3 is CASSLDSVQANSGNTIYF. In nucleotides, the CDR3 is TGTGCCAGCAGCTTAGATTCGGTGCAGGCCAACTCTGGAAACACCATATATTTT.

This chain connects TRBV28 to TRBJ2-7; TRBD1 aligns across 10 bases. Germline loops: CDR1 MDHEN, CDR2 SYDVKM. The CDR3 has 15 amino acids. Unmatched junction bases numbered 6, after V lost 4 bases and J lost 3 bases. CDR3 amino acids: CASSSVRDRGYEQYF. CDR3 in DNA: TGTGCCAGCAGTTCCGTCCGGGACAGGGGCTACGAGCAGTACTTC.

V and J are TRBV18 and TRBJ1-1; tentatively, D is TRBD1 (6 bases). The CDR3 is 17 residues long. CDR1 and CDR2 from the germline V gene are KGHSH and LQKENI. V was clipped by 4 bases and J by 0 bases, with 18 bases between them. The chain's CDR3 is CASSQNRVIGMNTEAFF. The CDR3 DNA reads as TGTGCCAGCTCACAGAACAGGGTAATAGGAATGAACACTGAAGCTTTCTTT. Based on the CDR3 plus reference TRBV18 and TRBJ1-1, the full variable domain is NAGVMQNPRHLVRRRGQEARLRCSPMKGHSHVYWYRQLPEEGLKFMVYLQKENIIDESGMPKERFSAEFPKEGPSILRIQQVVRGDSAAYFCASSQNRVIGMNTEAFFGQGTRLTVV.

V and J are TRBV19 and TRBJ1-1; unclear D gene. The V gene lost 2 bases and the J gene lost 0 bases, with 10 bases spanning the gap. This CDR3 is built from 15 residues. The germline V gene encodes CDR1 LNHDA and CDR2 SQIVND (reference sequence). CDR3 bases: TGTGCCAGTAGTATAATTGGCGGATTGAACACTGAAGCTTTCTTT. The encoded protein is CASSIIGGLNTEAFF.

This clone was detected once. The chain employs TRBV18 and TRBJ2-6, with D maybe TRBD1 (5 bases). CDR1 KGHSH and CDR2 LQKENI come from the germline V gene. This CDR3 is 16 amino acids long. Trimming shortened V by 0 bases and J by 4 bases, and 10 bases separated the two germline ends. The CDR3 DNA reads TGTGCCAGCTCACCACCGGTAGGGGAAGGGGCCAACGTCCTGACTTTC. Residues: CASSPPVGEGANVLTF.

The chain carries TRBV2 and TRBJ1-6, with D unclear. The CDR3 totals 14 residues. Per the germline V gene, CDR1 is SNHLY and CDR2 is FYNNEI. V lost 6 bases and J 5 bases, leaving 11 bases between the germline ends. The CDR3 loop reads CASRTGINNSPLHF. For the CDR3, the DNA is TGTGCCAGCAGGACCGGGATCAATAATTCACCCCTCCACTTT.

The sample holds a few counts of this clone. The chain recombines TRBV30 with TRBJ1-3; no clear D. The CDR3 contains 14 residues. CDR1 is GTSNPN, CDR2 SVGIG, per germline (reference sequence). Trimming took off 5 bases at V and 1 base at J, with 12 bases between the two ends. The CDR3 DNA follows: TGTGCCTGGGAAGCGGGTTGGTCTGGAAACACCATATATTTT. Amino acids: CAWEAGWSGNTIYF.

The CDR3 coding sequence is TGCGCCAGCAGCTCGGTTATAGCGGGGGCTACTCCGGGCGAGCAGTACTTC. Its translation is CASSSVIAGATPGEQYF. The chain links TRBV5-1 to TRBJ2-7; 9 bases fit TRBD2. In germline, CDR1 is SGHRS, CDR2 YFSETQ. V lost 3 bases and J lost 6; bases outside the gene matches: 16. The CDR3 is made up of 17 amino acids. The full variable domain, with the rest looked up from reference TRBV5-1 and TRBJ2-7, is KAGVTQTPRYLIKTRGQQVTLSCSPISGHRSVSWYQQTPGQGLQFLFEYFSETQRNKGNFPGRFSGRQFSNSRSEMNVSTLELGDSALYLCASSSVIAGATPGEQYFGPGTRLTVT.

This chain connects TRBV6-1 to TRBJ2-3, with TRBD2 as a possible D gene (5 bases). The CDR3 is 15 residues long. V was shortened by 4 bases and J by 4 bases, with 15 bases between the two germline ends. Germline assignment: CDR1 MNHNS and CDR2 SASEGT. CDR3: CASSARASPSDTQYF. In DNA form, the CDR3 reads TGTGCCAGCAGTGCTAGAGCTAGCCCCTCAGATACGCAGTATTTT.

The chain uses TRBV28 and TRBJ2-2, with TRBD1 identical over 8 bases. Germline trimming cut 2 bases from V and 5 bases from J; bases unmatched to any gene: 7. This CDR3 spans 16 amino acids. CDR1 is MDHEN, CDR2 SYDVKM, per germline. CDR3 coding DNA: TGTGCCAGCAGTTTAGCAGACAGGGGAGGAACCGGGGAGCTGTTTTTT. This gives the protein CASSLADRGGTGELFF.

A word on this clone: The conserved final phenylalanine or tryptophan is absent from the CDR3, which likely points to a read error. CDR3: CASSPDLYNSPLHV. For the CDR3, the DNA is TGCGCCAGCAGCCCCGATCTATATAATTCACCCCTCCACGTT. The gene calls are TRBV5-1 and TRBJ1-6, with D unclear. The CDR3 is made up of 14 amino acids. Germline CDR1 is SGHRS and CDR2 is YFSETQ. Trimming removed 4 bases at V and 4 bases at J, with 9 bases between.

The chain recombines TRBV2 with TRBJ2-2; D is ambiguous. Germline values: CDR1 SNHLY, CDR2 FYNNEI. The CDR3 runs to 13 residues. The germline V and J ends were trimmed by 6 bases and 5 bases, with 10 bases remaining between them. The DNA for the CDR3 is TGTGCCAGCAGCGAACAGAGGACCGGGGAGCTGTTTTTT. Protein: CASSEQRTGELFF.

The chain links TRBV5-1 to TRBJ2-3; 14 bases are shared with TRBD2. This CDR3 spans 16 amino acids. Looked up from germline, CDR1 is SGHRS and CDR2 is YFSETQ. V lost 3 bases to trimming and J lost 4 bases; unmatched junction nucleotides: 4. Here the CDR3 DNA reads TGCGCCAGCAGCTCAGAGACTAGCGGGGGGGCAGATACGCAGTATTTT. Translated: CASSSETSGGADTQYF.

This clone was observed once. V is TRBV19 and J is TRBJ2-3; D call uncertain. The CDR3 is 16 amino acids. V lost 5 bases and J 7 bases, leaving 22 bases between the germline ends. Germline V gene lookup returns CDR1 LNHDA and CDR2 SQIVND (reference sequence). The CDR3 coding sequence is TGTGCCAGTAGTCCCAGCCTCTTCGGCGGTAGGAATACGCAGTATTTT. It is translated as CASSPSLFGGRNTQYF.

Only a few counts were recorded for this clone. V usage is TRBV4-1 and J usage is TRBJ1-5; D gene unclear. Germline loops: CDR1 MGHRA, CDR2 YSYEKL. The CDR3 is made up of 16 amino acids. Trimming shortened V by 3 bases and J by 1 base, and 13 bases separated the two germline ends. The CDR3 reads CASSQVDGGSNQPQHF. CDR3 bases: TGCGCCAGCAGCCAGGTCGACGGAGGCAGCAATCAGCCCCAGCATTTT.

In this sample, this clone turned up a few times. V is TRBV21-1 and J is TRBJ1-1. TRBV21-1 is a listed pseudogene. This CDR3 is 16 amino acids long. CDR3 residues: CASSPSRTTRGTEAFF. In nucleotides, the CDR3 is TGTGCCAGCAGCCCATCCCGGACTACCCGGGGAACTGAAGCTTTCTTT.

The chain's CDR3 is CASSHGSGVDTQYF. The DNA of the CDR3 is TGTGCCAGCAGCCACGGGAGTGGGGTTGATACGCAGTATTTT. J is TRBJ2-3 and V is TRBV14, with D possibly matching TRBD2 (6 bases). Germline values: CDR1 SGHDN, CDR2 FVKESK. Trimming took 3 bases from V and 6 from J, leaving 13 bases between them. The length of the CDR3 is 14 residues. The full variable domain, with the rest looked up from reference TRBV14 and TRBJ2-3, is EAGVTQFPSHSVIEKGQTVTLRCDPISGHDNLYWYRRVMGKEIKFLLHFVKESKQDESGMPNNRFLAERTGGTYSTLKVQPAELEDSGVYFCASSHGSGVDTQYFGPGTRLTVL.

J is TRBJ2-3 and V is TRBV6-4; 8 bases match TRBD2. Per germline, CDR1 MRHNA and CDR2 SNTAGT. Trimming at V came to 6 bases and at J to 7 bases, leaving 12 bases not matched to a gene. The CDR3 contains 15 residues. The DNA for the CDR3 is TGTGCCAGCAGCGCGGGACTAGGTCTCGCCTATACGCAGTATTTT. Its protein is CASSAGLGLAYTQYF.